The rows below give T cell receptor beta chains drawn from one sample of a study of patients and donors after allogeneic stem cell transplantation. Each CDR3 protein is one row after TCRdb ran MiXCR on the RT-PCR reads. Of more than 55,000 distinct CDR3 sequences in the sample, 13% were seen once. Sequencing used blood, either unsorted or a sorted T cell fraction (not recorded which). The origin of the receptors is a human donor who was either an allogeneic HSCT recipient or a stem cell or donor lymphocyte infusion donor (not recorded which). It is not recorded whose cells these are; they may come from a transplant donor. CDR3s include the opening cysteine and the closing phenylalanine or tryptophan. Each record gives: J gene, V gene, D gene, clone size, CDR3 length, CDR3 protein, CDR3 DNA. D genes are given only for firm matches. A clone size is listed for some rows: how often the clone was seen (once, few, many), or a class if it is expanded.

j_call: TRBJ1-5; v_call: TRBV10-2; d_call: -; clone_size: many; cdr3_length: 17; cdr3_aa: CASSETSGPLGNQPQHF; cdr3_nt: TGCGCCAGCAGTGAAACTTCAGGCCCCCTTGGCAATCAGCCCCAGCATTTT
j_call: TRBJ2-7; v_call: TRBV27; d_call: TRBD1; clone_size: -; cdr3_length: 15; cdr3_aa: CASSSPGGLPYEQYF; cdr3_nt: TGTGCCAGCAGTTCTCCAGGGGGTCTCCCCTACGAGCAGTACTTC
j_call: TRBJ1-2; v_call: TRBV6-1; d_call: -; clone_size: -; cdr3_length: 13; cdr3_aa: CASSEEGRYGYTF; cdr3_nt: TGTGCCAGCAGTGAGGAAGGGAGGTATGGCTACACCTTC
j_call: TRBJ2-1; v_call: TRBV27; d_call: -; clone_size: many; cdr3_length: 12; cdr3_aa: CASRDFYNEQFF; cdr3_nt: TGTGCCAGCCGAGACTTCTACAATGAGCAGTTCTTC
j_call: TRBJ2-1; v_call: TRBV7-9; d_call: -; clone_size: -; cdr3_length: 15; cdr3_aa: CASSLLSGINNEQFF; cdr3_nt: TGTGCCAGCAGCCTGCTGTCTGGAATTAACAATGAGCAGTTCTTC
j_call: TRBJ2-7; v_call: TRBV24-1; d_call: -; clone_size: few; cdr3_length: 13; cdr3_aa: CATSDLLGYEQYF; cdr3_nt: TGTGCCACCAGTGATTTGCTAGGATACGAGCAGTACTTC
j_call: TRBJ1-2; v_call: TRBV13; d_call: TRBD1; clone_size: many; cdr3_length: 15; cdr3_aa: CASSLAPGQDGGYTF; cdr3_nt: TGTGCCAGCAGCTTAGCCCCCGGACAGGATGGTGGCTACACCTTC
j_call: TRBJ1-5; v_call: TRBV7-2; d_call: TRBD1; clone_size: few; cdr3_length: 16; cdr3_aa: CASSLVGQGALGAQHF; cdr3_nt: TGTGCCAGCAGCTTAGTTGGACAGGGAGCTCTGGGAGCCCAGCATTTT
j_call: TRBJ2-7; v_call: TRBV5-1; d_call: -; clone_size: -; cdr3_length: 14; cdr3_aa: CASSLRGNTYEQYF; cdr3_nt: TGCGCCAGCAGCCTCCGAGGCAATACCTACGAGCAGTACTTC
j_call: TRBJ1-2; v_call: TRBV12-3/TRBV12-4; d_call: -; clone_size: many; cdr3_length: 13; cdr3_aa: CASRGPKWGGYTF; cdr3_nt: TGTGCCAGCAGGGGACCAAAATGGGGCGGCTACACCTTC
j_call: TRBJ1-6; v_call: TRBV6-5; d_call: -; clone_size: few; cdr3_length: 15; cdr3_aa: CASSYSGILNSPLHF; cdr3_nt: TGTGCCAGCAGTTACTCGGGCATACTCAATTCACCCCTCCACTTT
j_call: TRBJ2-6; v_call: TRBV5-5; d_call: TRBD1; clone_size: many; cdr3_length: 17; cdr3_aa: CASSMIHRGAGANVLTF; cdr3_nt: TGTGCCAGCAGCATGATCCACAGGGGCGCTGGGGCCAACGTCCTGACTTTC
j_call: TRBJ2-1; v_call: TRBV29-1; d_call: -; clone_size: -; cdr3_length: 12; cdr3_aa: CSVTTGTNEQFF; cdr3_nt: TGCAGCGTTACCACAGGGACCAATGAGCAGTTCTTC
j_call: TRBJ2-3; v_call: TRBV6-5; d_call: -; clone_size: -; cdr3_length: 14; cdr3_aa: CASSYGGGTDTQYF; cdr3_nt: TGTGCCAGCAGTTACGGGGGCGGTACAGATACGCAGTATTTT
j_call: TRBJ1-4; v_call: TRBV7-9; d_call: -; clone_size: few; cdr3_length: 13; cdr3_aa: CASSSLGSEKLFF; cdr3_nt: TGTGCCAGCAGCTCACTAGGGTCAGAAAAACTGTTTTTT
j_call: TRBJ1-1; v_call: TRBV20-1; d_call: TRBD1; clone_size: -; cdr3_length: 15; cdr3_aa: CSASTGTDMNTEAFF; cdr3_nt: TGCAGTGCTAGCACCGGGACAGATATGAACACTGAAGCTTTCTTT
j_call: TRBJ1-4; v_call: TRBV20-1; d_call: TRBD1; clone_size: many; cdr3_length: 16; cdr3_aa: CSARDLGTGPNEKLFF; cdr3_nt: TGCAGTGCTAGAGATCTCGGGACAGGGCCTAATGAAAAACTGTTTTTT
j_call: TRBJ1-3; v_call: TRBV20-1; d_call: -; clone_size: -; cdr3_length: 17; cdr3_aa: CSASTTHQPSSGNTIYF; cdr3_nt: TGCAGTGCTAGTACGACTCACCAACCTTCCTCTGGAAACACCATATATTTT
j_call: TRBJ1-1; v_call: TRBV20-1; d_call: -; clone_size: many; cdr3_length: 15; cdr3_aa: CSARDRGKGATEAFF; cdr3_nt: TGCAGTGCTAGAGATCGAGGCAAAGGGGCTACTGAAGCTTTCTTT
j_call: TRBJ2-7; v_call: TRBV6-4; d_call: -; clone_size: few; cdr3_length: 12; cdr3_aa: CASSDREHEQYF; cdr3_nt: TGTGCCAGCAGTGACCGGGAGCACGAGCAGTACTTC
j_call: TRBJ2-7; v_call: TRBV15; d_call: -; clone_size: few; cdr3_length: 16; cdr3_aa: CATSTPTERSSYEQYF; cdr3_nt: TGTGCCACCAGCACGCCTACGGAGAGGAGCTCCTACGAGCAGTACTTC
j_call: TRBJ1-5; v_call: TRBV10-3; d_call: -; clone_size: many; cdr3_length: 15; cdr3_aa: CAISEFGAEGQPQHF; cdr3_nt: TGTGCCATCAGTGAGTTCGGGGCCGAGGGACAGCCCCAGCATTTT
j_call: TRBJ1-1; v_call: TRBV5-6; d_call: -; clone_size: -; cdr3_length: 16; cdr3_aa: CASSLAPPPGNTEAFF; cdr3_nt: TGTGCCAGCAGCTTGGCTCCCCCCCCGGGAAACACTGAAGCTTTCTTT
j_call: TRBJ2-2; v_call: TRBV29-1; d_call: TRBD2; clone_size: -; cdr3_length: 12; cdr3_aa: CSATGGAGELFF; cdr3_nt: TGCAGCGCCACGGGGGGGGCCGGGGAGCTGTTTTTT
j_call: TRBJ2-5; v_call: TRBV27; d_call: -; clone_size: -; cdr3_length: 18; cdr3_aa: CASSTSDLAGRGGETQYF; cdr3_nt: -
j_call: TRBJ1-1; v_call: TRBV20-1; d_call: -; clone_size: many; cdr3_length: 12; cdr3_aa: CSARPTYTEAFF; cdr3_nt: TGCAGTGCTAGGCCAACCTACACTGAAGCTTTCTTT
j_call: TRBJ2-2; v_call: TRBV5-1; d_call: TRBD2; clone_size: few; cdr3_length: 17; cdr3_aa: CASSSATLTSPTGELFF; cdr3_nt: TGCGCCAGCAGCTCCGCGACGTTGACTAGCCCCACCGGGGAGCTGTTTTTT
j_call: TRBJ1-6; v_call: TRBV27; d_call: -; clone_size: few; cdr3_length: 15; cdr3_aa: CASSFGPTNNSPLHF; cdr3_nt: TGTGCCAGCAGTTTCGGACCCACCAATAATTCACCCCTCCACTTT
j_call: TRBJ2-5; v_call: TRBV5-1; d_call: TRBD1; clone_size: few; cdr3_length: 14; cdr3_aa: CASSYGQGRETQYF; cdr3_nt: TGCGCCAGCAGCTACGGACAGGGCCGAGAGACCCAGTACTTC
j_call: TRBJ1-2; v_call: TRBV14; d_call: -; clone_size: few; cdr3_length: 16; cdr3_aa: CASSQDPFGRVYGYTF; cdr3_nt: TGTGCCAGCAGCCAAGATCCCTTCGGCAGGGTCTATGGCTACACCTTC
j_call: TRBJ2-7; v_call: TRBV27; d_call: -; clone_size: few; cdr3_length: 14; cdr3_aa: CASSLGGAGHEQYF; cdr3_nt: TGTGCCAGCAGTTTGGGGGGCGCGGGCCACGAGCAGTACTTC
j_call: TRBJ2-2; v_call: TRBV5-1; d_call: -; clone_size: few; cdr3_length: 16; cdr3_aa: CASSLDGGSNTGELFF; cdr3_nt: TGCGCCAGCAGCTTGGATGGGGGTTCGAACACCGGGGAGCTGTTTTTT